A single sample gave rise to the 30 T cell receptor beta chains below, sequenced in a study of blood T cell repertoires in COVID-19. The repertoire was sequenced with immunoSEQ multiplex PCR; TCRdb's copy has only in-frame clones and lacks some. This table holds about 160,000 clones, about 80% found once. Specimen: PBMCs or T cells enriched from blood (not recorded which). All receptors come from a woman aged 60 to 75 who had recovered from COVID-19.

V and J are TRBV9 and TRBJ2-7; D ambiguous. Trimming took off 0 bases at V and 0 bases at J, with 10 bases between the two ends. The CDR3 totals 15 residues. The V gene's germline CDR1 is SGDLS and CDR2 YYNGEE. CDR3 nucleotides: TGTGCCAGCAGCGTAGATCCCGGTAGCTCCTACGAGCAGTACTTC. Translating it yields CASSVDPGSSYEQYF.

CDR3 nucleotides: TGTGCCAGCAGCTTAGAAGGGGGTGATTCACCCCTCCACTTT. The encoded protein is CASSLEGGDSPLHF. J is TRBJ1-6 and V is TRBV7-2; perhaps TRBD1 as D (6 bases). The CDR3 totals 14 residues. Trimming cost V 1 base and J 8 bases, with 9 bases left between them. CDR1 SGHTA and CDR2 FQGNSA come from the germline V gene.

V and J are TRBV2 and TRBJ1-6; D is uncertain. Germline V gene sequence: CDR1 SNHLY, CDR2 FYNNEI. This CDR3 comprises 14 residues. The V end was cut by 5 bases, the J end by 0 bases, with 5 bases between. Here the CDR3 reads CASSRSSYNSPLHF. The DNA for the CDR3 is TGTGCCAGCAGTCGTTCCTCCTATAATTCACCCCTCCACTTT.

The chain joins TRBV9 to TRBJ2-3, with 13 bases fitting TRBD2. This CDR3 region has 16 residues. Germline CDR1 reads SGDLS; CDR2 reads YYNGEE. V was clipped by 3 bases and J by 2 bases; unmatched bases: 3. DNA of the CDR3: TGTGCCAGCAGCGCAGGACTAGCGGGGGCCACAGATACGCAGTATTTT. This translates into CASSAGLAGATDTQYF. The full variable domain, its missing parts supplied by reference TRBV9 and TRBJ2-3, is DSGVTQTPKHLITATGQRVTLRCSPRSGDLSVYWYQQSLDQGLQFLIQYYNGEERAKGNILERFSAQQFPDLHSELNLSSLELGDSALYFCASSAGLAGATDTQYFGPGTRLTVL.

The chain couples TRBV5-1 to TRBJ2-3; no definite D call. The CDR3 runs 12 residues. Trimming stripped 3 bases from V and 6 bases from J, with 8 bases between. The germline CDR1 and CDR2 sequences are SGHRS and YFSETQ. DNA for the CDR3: TGCGCCAGCAGCTACGACTCCGATACGCAGTATTTT. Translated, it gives CASSYDSDTQYF.

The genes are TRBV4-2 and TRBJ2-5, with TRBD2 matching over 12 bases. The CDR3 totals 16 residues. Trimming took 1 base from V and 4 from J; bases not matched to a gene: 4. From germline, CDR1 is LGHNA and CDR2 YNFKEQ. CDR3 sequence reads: CASSQASGGAGETQYF. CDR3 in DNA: TGTGCCAGCAGCCAAGCTAGCGGGGGGGCCGGAGAGACCCAGTACTTC.

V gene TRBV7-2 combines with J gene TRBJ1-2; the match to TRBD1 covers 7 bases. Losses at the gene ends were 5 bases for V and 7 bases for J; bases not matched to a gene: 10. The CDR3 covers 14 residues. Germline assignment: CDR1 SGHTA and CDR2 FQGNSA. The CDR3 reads CASSMRQGAGGYTF. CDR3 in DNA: TGTGCCAGCAGCATGCGACAGGGTGCGGGTGGCTACACCTTC. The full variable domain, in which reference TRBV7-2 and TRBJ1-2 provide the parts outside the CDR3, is GAGVSQSPSNKVTEKGKDVELRCDPISGHTALYWYRQSLGQGLEFLIYFQGNSAPDKSGLPSDRFSAERTGGSVSTLTIQRTQQEDSAVYLCASSMRQGAGGYTFGSGTRLTVV.

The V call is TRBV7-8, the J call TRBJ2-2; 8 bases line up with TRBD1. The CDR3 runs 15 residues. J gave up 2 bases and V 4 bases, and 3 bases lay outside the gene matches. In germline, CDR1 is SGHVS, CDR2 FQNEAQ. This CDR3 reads CASSSRGPNTGELFF. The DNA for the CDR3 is TGTGCCAGCAGCTCCAGGGGGCCAAACACCGGGGAGCTGTTTTTT.

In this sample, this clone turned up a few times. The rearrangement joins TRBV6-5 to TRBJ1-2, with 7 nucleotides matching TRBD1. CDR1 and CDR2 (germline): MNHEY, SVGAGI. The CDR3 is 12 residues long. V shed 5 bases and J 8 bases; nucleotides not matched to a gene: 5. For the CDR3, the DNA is TGTGCCAGCAGTACGGGACAGCGGGGCTACACCTTC. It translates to CASSTGQRGYTF.

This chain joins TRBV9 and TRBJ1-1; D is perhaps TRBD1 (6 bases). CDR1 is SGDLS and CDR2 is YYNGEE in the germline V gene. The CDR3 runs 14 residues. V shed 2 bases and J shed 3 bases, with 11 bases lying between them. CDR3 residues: CASSVDRMDTEAFF. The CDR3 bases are TGTGCCAGCAGCGTTGACAGGATGGACACTGAAGCTTTCTTT. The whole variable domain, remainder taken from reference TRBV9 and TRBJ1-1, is DSGVTQTPKHLITATGQRVTLRCSPRSGDLSVYWYQQSLDQGLQFLIQYYNGEERAKGNILERFSAQQFPDLHSELNLSSLELGDSALYFCASSVDRMDTEAFFGQGTRLTVV.

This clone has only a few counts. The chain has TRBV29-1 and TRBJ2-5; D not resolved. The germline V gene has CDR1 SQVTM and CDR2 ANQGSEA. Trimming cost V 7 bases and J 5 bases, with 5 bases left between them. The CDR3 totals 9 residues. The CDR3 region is CSDGETQYF. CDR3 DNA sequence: TGCAGCGATGGCGAGACCCAGTACTTC.

This chain's CDR3 is CASSFQGGTLYEQYF. CDR3 DNA sequence: TGTGCCAGCAGTTTCCAGGGGGGCACTCTCTACGAGCAGTACTTC. V is TRBV27 and J is TRBJ2-7, with a possible D match to TRBD1 (7 bases). The germline V gene has CDR1 MNHEY and CDR2 SMNVEV (reference sequence). V lost 3 bases and J lost 3, with 15 bases in between. The CDR3 has 15 residues.

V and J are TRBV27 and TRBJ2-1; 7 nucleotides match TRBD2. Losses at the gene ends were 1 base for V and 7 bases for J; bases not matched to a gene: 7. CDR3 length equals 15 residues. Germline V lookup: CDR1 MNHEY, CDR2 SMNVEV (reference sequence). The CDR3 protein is CASSLWGGRRNEQFF. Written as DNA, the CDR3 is TGTGCCAGCAGTTTATGGGGGGGTAGGAGGAATGAGCAGTTCTTC.

This CDR3 reads CASRRFSGNTIYF. CDR3 sequence (DNA): TGTGCCAGTAGACGGTTCTCTGGAAACACCATATATTTT. This chain uses TRBV19 with TRBJ1-3, with D uncertain. Germline loops: CDR1 LNHDA, CDR2 SQIVND (reference sequence). The CDR3 sequence is 13 residues long. V dropped 6 bases and J dropped 0 bases, with 6 bases sitting between them.

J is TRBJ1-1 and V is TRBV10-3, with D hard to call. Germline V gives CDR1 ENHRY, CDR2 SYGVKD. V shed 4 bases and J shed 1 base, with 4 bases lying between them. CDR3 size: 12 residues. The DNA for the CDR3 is TGTGCCATCAGTGGACAGAACACTGAAGCTTTCTTT. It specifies CAISGQNTEAFF.

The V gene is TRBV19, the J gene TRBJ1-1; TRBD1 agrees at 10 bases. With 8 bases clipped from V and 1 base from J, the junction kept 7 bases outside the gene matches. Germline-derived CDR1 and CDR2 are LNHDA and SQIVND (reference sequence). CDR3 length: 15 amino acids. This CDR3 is CASVGDRGPNTEAFF. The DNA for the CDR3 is TGTGCCAGTGTGGGGGACAGGGGCCCGAACACTGAAGCTTTCTTT.

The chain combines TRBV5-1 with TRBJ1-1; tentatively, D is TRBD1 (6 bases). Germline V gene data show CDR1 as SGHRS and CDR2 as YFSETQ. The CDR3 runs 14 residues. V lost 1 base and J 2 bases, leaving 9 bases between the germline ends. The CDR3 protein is CASSLTDSNTEAFF. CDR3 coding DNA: TGCGCCAGCAGCTTGACGGACAGTAACACTGAAGCTTTCTTT. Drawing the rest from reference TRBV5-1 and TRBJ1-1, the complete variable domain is KAGVTQTPRYLIKTRGQQVTLSCSPISGHRSVSWYQQTPGQGLQFLFEYFSETQRNKGNFPGRFSGRQFSNSRSEMNVSTLELGDSALYLCASSLTDSNTEAFFGQGTRLTVV.

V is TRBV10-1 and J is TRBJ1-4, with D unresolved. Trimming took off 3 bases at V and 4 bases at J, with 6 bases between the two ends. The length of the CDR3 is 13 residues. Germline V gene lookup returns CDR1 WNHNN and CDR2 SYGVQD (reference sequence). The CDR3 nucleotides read TGCGCCAGCAGTGACTGGCTTAATGAAAAACTGTTTTTT. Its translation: CASSDWLNEKLFF.

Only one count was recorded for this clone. CDR3 residues: CASSLGTGFEQYF. The DNA of the CDR3 is TGTGCCAGCAGCCTAGGGACAGGGTTCGAGCAGTACTTC. The chain employs TRBV6-5 and TRBJ2-7, with 9 bases aligning to TRBD1. The CDR3 length is 13 residues. Trimming cost V 6 bases and J 6 bases; bases outside gene matches: 6. Germline values: CDR1 MNHEY, CDR2 SVGAGI.

In nucleotides, the CDR3 is TGTGCCAGCAGCTTAGCGGGGGGCTCCCAAGAGACCCAGTACTTC. It encodes CASSLAGGSQETQYF. This chain joins TRBV7-3 and TRBJ2-5, with 8 bases lining up with TRBD2. V lost 2 bases to trimming and J lost 1 base; unmatched junction nucleotides: 3. CDR1 and CDR2 from the germline V gene are SGHTA and FQGTGA. The CDR3 runs to 15 residues.

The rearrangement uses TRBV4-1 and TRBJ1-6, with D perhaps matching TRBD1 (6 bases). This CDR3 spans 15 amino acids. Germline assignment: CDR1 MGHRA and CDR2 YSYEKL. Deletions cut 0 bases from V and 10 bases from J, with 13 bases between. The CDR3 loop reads CASSQDQGIGSPLHF. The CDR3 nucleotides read TGCGCCAGCAGCCAAGACCAGGGGATAGGGTCACCCCTCCACTTT.

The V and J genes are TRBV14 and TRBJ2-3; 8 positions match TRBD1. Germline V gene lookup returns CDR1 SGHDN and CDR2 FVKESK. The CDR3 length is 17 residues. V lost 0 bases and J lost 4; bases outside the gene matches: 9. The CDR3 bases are TGTGCCAGCAGCCAAGAGGGGTGGACAGGGTTTGCAGATACGCAGTATTTT. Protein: CASSQEGWTGFADTQYF.

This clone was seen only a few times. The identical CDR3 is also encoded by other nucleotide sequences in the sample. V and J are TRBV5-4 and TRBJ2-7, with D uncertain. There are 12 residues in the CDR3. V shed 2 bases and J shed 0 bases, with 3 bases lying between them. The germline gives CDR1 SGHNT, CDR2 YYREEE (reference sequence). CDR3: CASSFSSYEQYF. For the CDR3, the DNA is TGTGCCAGCAGCTTTAGCTCCTACGAGCAGTACTTC.

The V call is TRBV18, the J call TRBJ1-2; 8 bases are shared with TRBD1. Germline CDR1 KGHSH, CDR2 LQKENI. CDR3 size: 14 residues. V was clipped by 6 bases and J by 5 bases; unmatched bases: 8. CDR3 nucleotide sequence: TGTGCCAGCTCGGAACAGGGGGTTAAATATGGCTACACCTTC. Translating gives CASSEQGVKYGYTF.

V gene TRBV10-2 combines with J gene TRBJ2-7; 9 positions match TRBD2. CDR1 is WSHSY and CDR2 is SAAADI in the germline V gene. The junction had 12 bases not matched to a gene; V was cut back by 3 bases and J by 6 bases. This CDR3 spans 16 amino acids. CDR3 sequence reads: CASSDFVASGAREQYF. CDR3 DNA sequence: TGCGCCAGCAGTGATTTTGTGGCTAGCGGGGCGCGCGAGCAGTACTTC.

In DNA, the CDR3 is TGTGCCAGCAGCGTAGGGGACAGACATAACTATGGCTACACCTTC. It yields the protein CASSVGDRHNYGYTF. V usage is TRBV9 and J usage is TRBJ1-2; 7 bases map to TRBD1. V shed 0 bases and J 1 base; nucleotides not matched to a gene: 3. The CDR3 is 15 amino acids. CDR1 and CDR2 from the germline V gene are SGDLS and YYNGEE.

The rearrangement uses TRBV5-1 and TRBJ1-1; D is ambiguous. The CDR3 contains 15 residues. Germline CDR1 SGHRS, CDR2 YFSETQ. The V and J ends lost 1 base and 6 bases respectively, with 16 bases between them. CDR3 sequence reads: CASSLRYTTGSEAFF. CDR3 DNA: TGCGCCAGCAGCTTGAGGTACACCACGGGGTCTGAAGCTTTCTTT.

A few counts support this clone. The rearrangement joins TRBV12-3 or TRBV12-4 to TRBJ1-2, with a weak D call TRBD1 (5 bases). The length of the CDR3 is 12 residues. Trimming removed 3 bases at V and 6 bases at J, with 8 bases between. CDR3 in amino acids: CASSLWGDGYTF. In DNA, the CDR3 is TGTGCCAGCAGTTTGTGGGGCGATGGCTACACCTTC.

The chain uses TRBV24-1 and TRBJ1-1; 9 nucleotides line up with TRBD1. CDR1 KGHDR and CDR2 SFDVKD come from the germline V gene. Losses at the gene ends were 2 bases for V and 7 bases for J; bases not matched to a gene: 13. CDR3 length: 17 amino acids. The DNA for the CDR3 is TGTGCCACCAGTGATTCTAGACAGGGGGTGCCCCTCAGTGAAGCTTTCTTT. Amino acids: CATSDSRQGVPLSEAFF.

The chain's CDR3 is CASRRLQGMGEQYF. CDR3 nucleotide sequence: TGTGCCAGCAGGCGACTCCAGGGGATGGGGGAGCAGTACTTC. The chain joins TRBV6-5 to TRBJ2-7; tentative D call: TRBD1 (6 bases). The CDR3 extends over 14 amino acids. V lost 6 bases to trimming and J lost 7 bases, with 19 bases between them. Germline V gene lookup returns CDR1 MNHEY and CDR2 SVGAGI.